This is a list of T cell receptor beta chains from one sample in a study of human T cells and chemical hapten exposure. TCRdb re-called the RACE reads through MiXCR, storing one row per CDR3 protein. The sample contains approximately 84,000 distinct CDR3 sequences, roughly a tenth of which appear only once. The sequencing used whole blood, collected in connection with sensitization to the hapten diphenylcyclopropenone (DPC). Receptor source: a woman aged 25 to 39 with alopecia areata. Some clones in this sample may be carry-over from other donors' samples. Both conserved end residues are part of each CDR3. D genes are given only for firm matches. The size field is filled for only some rows; it gives once, few, many or a size class.

clone_size	d_call	v_call	j_call	cdr3_nt	cdr3_aa
few	TRBD1	TRBV27	TRBJ1-5	TGTGCCAGCGGACAGGACAATCAGCCCCAGCATTTT	CASGQDNQPQHF
many	-	TRBV28	TRBJ2-7	TGTGCCAGCAGTTCGTCGACAGGACCCTTGGCGGACTACGAGCAGTACTTC	CASSSSTGPLADYEQYF
few	-	TRBV6-6	TRBJ2-7	TGTGCCAGCAGTTACTCGAACGCGCGGACGGGAGAGCAGTACTTC	CASSYSNARTGEQYF
many	TRBD1	TRBV5-5	TRBJ1-5	TGTGCCAGCAGCCAACGGACAGGGAGTAGCAATCAGCCCCAGCATTTT	CASSQRTGSSNQPQHF
few	-	TRBV5-1	TRBJ2-7	TGCGCCAGCAGCTTGAGCCCGCCTGGGGAGCAGTACTTC	CASSLSPPGEQYF
many	-	TRBV2	TRBJ2-1	TGTGCCAGCAGTGCGGTGGACAATGAGCAGTTCTTC	CASSAVDNEQFF
many	-	TRBV5-1	TRBJ1-1	TGCGCCAGCAGCTTAGCGCAGGGGACTGAAGCTTTCTTT	CASSLAQGTEAFF
many	TRBD1	TRBV11-2	TRBJ1-4	TGTGCCAGCAGCTCCCTTCGGAAAGACAGGGGAGGAGGGGAAAAACTGTTTTTT	CASSSLRKDRGGGEKLFF
many	TRBD2	TRBV20-1	TRBJ2-5	TGCAGTGCTCCCCCGGGAGGAGGAGAGACCCAGTACTTC	CSAPPGGGETQYF
-	TRBD2	TRBV29-1	TRBJ2-5	TGCAGCGTTGCCGGGACTAGTGCGGAGACCCAGTACTTC	CSVAGTSAETQYF
many	-	TRBV7-2	TRBJ1-1	TGTGCCAGCAGAAGGGGAGGCGTCACTGAAGCTTTCTTT	CASRRGGVTEAFF
many	TRBD1	TRBV7-2	TRBJ2-3	TGTGCCAGCAGCTTCGACAGGGGAGGCACAGATACGCAGTATTTT	CASSFDRGGTDTQYF
many	-	TRBV7-6	TRBJ1-4	TGTGCCAGCAGCTTGGGGGCGAATGAAAAACTGTTTTTT	CASSLGANEKLFF
many	TRBD1	TRBV27	TRBJ1-6	TGTGCCAGCAGTTGGGACAGAAATTCACCCCTCCACTTT	CASSWDRNSPLHF
-	-	TRBV29-1	TRBJ2-3	TGCAGCGTTGAATCTAGAATTACGCAGTATTTT	CSVESRITQYF
-	TRBD2	TRBV5-5	TRBJ2-5	TGTGCCAGCAGCCTGGGACTACTGAGCCAAGAGACCCAGTACTTC	CASSLGLLSQETQYF
many	-	TRBV10-2	TRBJ2-5	TGCGCCAGCGGACAGCTCGGGACCCAGTACTTC	CASGQLGTQYF
many	TRBD1	TRBV5-6	TRBJ2-7	TGTGCCAGCAGCTCGTCCTTTTGGACAGGAGCCAACGAGCAGTACTTC	CASSSSFWTGANEQYF
many	-	TRBV7-6	TRBJ2-1	TGTGCCAGCAGCTCCCCCCAGGAGCAGCAGTTCTTC	CASSSPQEQQFF
many	TRBD2	TRBV20-1	TRBJ2-7	TGCAGTGCCCGTAGCGGGACGGCCTACGAGCAGTACTTC	CSARSGTAYEQYF
-	-	TRBV24-1	TRBJ1-1	TGTGCCACCAGTGATCTTAAGACAGTCATGAACACTGAAGCTTTCTTT	CATSDLKTVMNTEAFF
few	TRBD1	TRBV14	TRBJ2-7	TGTGCCAGCAGCCGGCCGGGACAGGGTACCCCGTACTTC	CASSRPGQGTPYF
few	TRBD2	TRBV4-3	TRBJ2-5	TGCGCCAGCAGCCAAGATCTCCCATGGGGGGGGGAGACCCAGTACTTC	CASSQDLPWGGETQYF
few	-	TRBV30	TRBJ1-1	TGTGCCTGTCACTCCGCCTGGGACACCGGAAACACTGAAGCTTTCTTT	CACHSAWDTGNTEAFF
few	TRBD1	TRBV10-3	TRBJ1-5	TGTGCCATCAGTCGCGGGGGACAGATCTATCAGCCCCAGCATTTT	CAISRGGQIYQPQHF
many	-	TRBV29-1	TRBJ2-1	TGCAGCGCCGGGATAGGGAGCCCCACTTACAGTGAGCAGTTCTTC	CSAGIGSPTYSEQFF
few	TRBD2	TRBV7-2	TRBJ2-1	TGTGCCAGCAGCTTAGGGGCTGGACTAGTTCGTAATGAGCAGTTCTTC	CASSLGAGLVRNEQFF
few	TRBD1	TRBV7-9	TRBJ2-7	TGTGCCAGCAGCCCACTAGGGGGACAGGGGATCGGCGAGCAGTACTTC	CASSPLGGQGIGEQYF
many	-	TRBV6-2/TRBV6-3	TRBJ2-1	TGTGCCAGCAGTTATGGCCGAAGCTCCTACAATGAGCAGTTCTTC	CASSYGRSSYNEQFF
many	-	TRBV18	TRBJ1-2	TGTGCCAGCTCACCACCAGGCGACGGGGTCTATGGCTACACCTTC	CASSPPGDGVYGYTF
many	TRBD1	TRBV18	TRBJ2-7	TGTGCCAGCTCACCCGCAGGGGGCGAGCAGTACTTC	CASSPAGGEQYF
few	-	TRBV12-3/TRBV12-4	TRBJ1-5	TGTGCCAGCAGTTTCGCCGGATATCAGCCCCAGCATTTT	CASSFAGYQPQHF
few	-	TRBV5-1	TRBJ1-2	TGCGCCAGCAGGGAACCTCCTAACTATGGCTACACCTTC	CASREPPNYGYTF
-	-	TRBV5-5	TRBJ2-5	TGTGCCAGCAGCCCCCAACAGGGGGGGAAGACCCAGTACTTC	CASSPQQGGKTQYF
many	TRBD2	TRBV6-4	TRBJ2-5	TGTGCCAGCATAGAGACTAGCGGGGGAGAGACCCAGTACTTC	CASIETSGGETQYF
many	-	TRBV27	TRBJ2-3	TGTGCCAGCGGTAACAGGTACGACACAGATACGCAGTATTTT	CASGNRYDTDTQYF
-	-	TRBV6-1	TRBJ1-2	TGTGCCAGCAGTGAACCCCTTGGGGTTGTCTATGGCTACACCTTC	CASSEPLGVVYGYTF
-	-	TRBV12-3/TRBV12-4	TRBJ1-6	TGTGCCAGCAGTTTCCGTAGGAGCTCCTATAATTCACCCCTCCACTTT	CASSFRRSSYNSPLHF
few	-	TRBV6-2/TRBV6-3	TRBJ1-5	TGTGCCAGCAGTTCCACCGGGGGTAACAATCAGCCCCAGCATTTT	CASSSTGGNNQPQHF
many	-	TRBV5-1	TRBJ2-3	TGCGCCAGCAGCTTGGGGGGATCAGATACGCAGTATTTT	CASSLGGSDTQYF